This TCR beta chain was captured by sequencing in a study of blood T cells in healthy people across ages. Study at large: For every two T cells, template switching captured about one barcoded beta molecule.

V dropped 1 base and J dropped 6 bases, with 13 bases sitting between them. This CDR3 has 15 residues. CDR1 SGHTA and CDR2 FQGNSA come from the germline V gene. A second PCR, run for about 6 to 11 cycles, used a sample-barcoded 5' primer plus a J-beta primer mix. TCRdb processed the 5' RACE reads anew with MiXCR; each CDR3 protein has one entry. The sample consists of more than 550,000 distinct CDR3 sequences, 22% of them appearing once. Study-wide points: Age brought a roughly linear fall in TCR beta diversity measured per million T cells. The authors considered diversity estimates from one million T cells to be underestimates.

As for this clonotype: Its antigen remains unknown.

Sequences were obtained from blood. This chain joins TRBV7-2 and TRBJ2-4; no clear D gene. The sequence came from a man aged 65-85 years in good health. Here the CDR3 DNA reads TGTGCCAGCAGCTTAGATTGGCGGTCTCGAAACATTCAGTACTTC. Its protein product is CASSLDWRSRNIQYF.